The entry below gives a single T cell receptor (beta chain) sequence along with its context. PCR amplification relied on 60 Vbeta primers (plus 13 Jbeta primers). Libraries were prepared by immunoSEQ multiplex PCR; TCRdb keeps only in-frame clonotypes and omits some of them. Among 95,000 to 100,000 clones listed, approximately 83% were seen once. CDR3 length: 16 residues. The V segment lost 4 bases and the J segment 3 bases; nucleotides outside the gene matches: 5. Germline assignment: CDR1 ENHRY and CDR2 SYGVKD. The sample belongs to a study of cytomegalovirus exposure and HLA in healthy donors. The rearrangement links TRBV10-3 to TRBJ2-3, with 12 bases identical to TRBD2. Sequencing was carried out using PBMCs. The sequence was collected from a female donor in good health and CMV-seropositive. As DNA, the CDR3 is TGTGCCATCAGTGGGACTAGCGGGATAAGGACAGATACGCAGTATTTT. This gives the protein CAISGTSGIRTDTQYF.